These T cell receptor beta chains were read from a single sample in a study of T-cell memory formation after mild COVID-19. A single record per CDR3 protein comes from TCRdb applying MiXCR to the 5' RACE reads. The sample holds some 410,000 distinct CDR3 sequences, more than 20% seen once. Sequencing was carried out using PBMCs or a T cell subset sorted from them (not recorded which). Receptors originate from an adult woman who had mild COVID-19 (a few samples of this study predate the infection). Cell type and time point are not known. CDR3s include the opening cysteine and the closing phenylalanine or tryptophan.

TRBV27	CASSVGPTTYEQYF
TRBV29-1	CSGSFSGANVLTF
TRBV6-5	CASSYSDTLGYGYTF
TRBV29-1	CSVTAGGSSYNEQFF
TRBV29-1	CSGNWGYDFVGETQYF
TRBV4-3	CASSQSVHPGQGSGTEAFF
TRBV7-8	CASTFDSNNEQFF
TRBV7-8	CASSLDTGVSYGYTF
TRBV6-6	CASSQGLAGTTQYF
TRBV30	CAWRFPTGNAFF
TRBV5-1	CASSLLGDSTEAFF
TRBV10-3	CAISATSGSTDTQYF
TRBV6-1	CASSEGGLWNTGELFF
TRBV5-6	CASSLEGLGQGVAETQYF
TRBV11-2	CASSLVLGIRTDTQYF
TRBV29-1	CSVEGFDRENTGELFF
TRBV14	CASSQGDFGTDTQYF
TRBV12-3/TRBV12-4	CASSLSFQGRQQYF
TRBV5-1	CASSLVSSGAYEQYF
TRBV6-5	CASSIARGTSGNTIYF
TRBV5-6	CASSFFGGMNTEAFF
TRBV20-1	CSASRDTGDFTDTQYF
TRBV10-3	CAISESTGTGGAFF
TRBV12-3/TRBV12-4	CASRPGTTVYNEQFF
TRBV6-5	CASSEGLAGSGRTQYF
TRBV7-9	CASSSWGAGGKAQETQYF
TRBV12-3/TRBV12-4	CASSRGGELFF
TRBV7-2	CASSPRGIRLAGISETQYF
TRBV4-2	CASSQDRDRGRGELFF
TRBV27	CASSHDRGYTYNEQFF
TRBV6-5	CASSFSTGARGDTQYF
TRBV30	CAWSVLRRTNNEQFF
TRBV29-1	CSVQTTSLAMRAAQYF
TRBV6-1	CASSPRDRVNYGYTF
TRBV20-1	CSARGRGQGEREQYF
TRBV29-1	CSVEVAGNYEQYF
TRBV5-1	CASSPAAMNTEAFF
TRBV18	CASSSNGQGVGEQYF